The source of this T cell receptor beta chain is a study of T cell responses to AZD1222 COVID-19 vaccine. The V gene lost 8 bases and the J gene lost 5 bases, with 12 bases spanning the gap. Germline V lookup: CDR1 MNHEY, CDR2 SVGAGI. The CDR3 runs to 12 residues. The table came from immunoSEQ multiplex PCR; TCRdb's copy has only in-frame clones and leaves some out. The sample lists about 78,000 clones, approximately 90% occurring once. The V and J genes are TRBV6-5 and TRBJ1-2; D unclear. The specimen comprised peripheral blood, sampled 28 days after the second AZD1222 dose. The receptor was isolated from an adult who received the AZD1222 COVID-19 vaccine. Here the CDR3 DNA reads TGTGCCAGCCGGGCCAGCGAGTATGGCTACACCTTC. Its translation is CASRASEYGYTF.